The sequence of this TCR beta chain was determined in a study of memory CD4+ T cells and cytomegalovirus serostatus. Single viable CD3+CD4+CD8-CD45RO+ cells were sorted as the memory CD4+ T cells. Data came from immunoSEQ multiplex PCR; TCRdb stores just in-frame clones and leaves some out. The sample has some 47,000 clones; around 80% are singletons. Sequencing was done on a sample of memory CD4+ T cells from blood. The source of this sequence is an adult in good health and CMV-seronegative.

DNA for the CDR3: TGTGCCTGGAGTGTATCGCTAGCGGGGGGCCTCCAAGAGACCCAGTACTTC. Its protein is CAWSVSLAGGLQETQYF. This chain connects TRBV30 to TRBJ2-5; 11 bases are a match to TRBD2. Germline CDR1 GTSNPN, CDR2 SVGIG (reference sequence). There are 17 residues in the CDR3. Trimming cost V 0 bases and J 1 base; bases outside gene matches: 7. Drawing the rest from reference TRBV30 and TRBJ2-5, the complete variable domain is SQTIHQWPATLVQPVGSPLSLECTVEGTSNPNLYWYRQAAGRGLQLLFYSVGIGQISSEVPQNLSASRPQDRQFILSSKKLLLSDSGFYLCAWSVSLAGGLQETQYFGPGTRLLVL.